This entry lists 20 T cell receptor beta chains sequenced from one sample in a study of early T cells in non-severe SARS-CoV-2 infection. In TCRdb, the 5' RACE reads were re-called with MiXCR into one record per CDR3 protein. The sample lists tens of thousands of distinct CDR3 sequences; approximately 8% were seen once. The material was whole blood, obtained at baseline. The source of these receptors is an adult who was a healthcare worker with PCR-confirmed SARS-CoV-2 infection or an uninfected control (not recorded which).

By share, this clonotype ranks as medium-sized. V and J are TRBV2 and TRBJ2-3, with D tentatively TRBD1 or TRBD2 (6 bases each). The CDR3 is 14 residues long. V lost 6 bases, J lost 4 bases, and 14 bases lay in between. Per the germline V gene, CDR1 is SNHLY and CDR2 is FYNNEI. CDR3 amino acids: CASRQGGLADTQYF. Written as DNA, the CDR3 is TGTGCCAGCAGGCAAGGGGGGTTGGCAGATACGCAGTATTTT.

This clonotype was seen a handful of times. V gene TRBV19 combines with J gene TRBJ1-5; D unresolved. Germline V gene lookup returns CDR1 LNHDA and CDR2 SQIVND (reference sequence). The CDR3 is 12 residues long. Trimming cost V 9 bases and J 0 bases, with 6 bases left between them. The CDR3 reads CASADSNQPQHF. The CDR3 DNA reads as TGTGCCAGCGCAGATAGCAATCAGCCCCAGCATTTT.

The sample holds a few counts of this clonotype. The CDR3 coding sequence is TGCAGTGCTAGATCCCCGGGACTAGATATGAGTGAGCAGTTCTTC. This codes for CSARSPGLDMSEQFF. This rearrangement joins TRBV20-1 to TRBJ2-1, with 8 positions matching TRBD2. The CDR3 sequence is 15 residues long. The trim removed 2 bases at V and 9 bases at J, leaving 12 bases unmatched. Germline V gene data show CDR1 as DFQATT and CDR2 as SNEGSKA (reference sequence).

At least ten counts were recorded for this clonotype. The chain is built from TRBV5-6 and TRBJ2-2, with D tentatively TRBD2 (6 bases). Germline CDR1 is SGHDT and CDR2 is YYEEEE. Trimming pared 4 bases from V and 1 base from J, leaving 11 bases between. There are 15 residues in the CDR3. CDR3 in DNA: TGTGCCAGCAGCCCCAACGGGGGGAACACCGGGGAGCTGTTTTTT. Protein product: CASSPNGGNTGELFF. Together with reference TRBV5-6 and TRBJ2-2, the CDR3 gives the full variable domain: DAGVTQSPTHLIKTRGQQVTLRCSPKSGHDTVSWYQQALGQGPQFIFQYYEEEERQRGNFPDRFSGHQFPNYSSELNVNALLLGDSALYLCASSPNGGNTGELFFGEGSRLTVL.

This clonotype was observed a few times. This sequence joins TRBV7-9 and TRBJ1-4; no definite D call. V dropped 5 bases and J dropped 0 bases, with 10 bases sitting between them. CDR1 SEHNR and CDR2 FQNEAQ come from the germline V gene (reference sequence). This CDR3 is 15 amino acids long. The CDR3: CASSIDRTTNEKLFF. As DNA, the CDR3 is TGTGCCAGCAGCATCGACCGAACAACTAATGAAAAACTGTTTTTT. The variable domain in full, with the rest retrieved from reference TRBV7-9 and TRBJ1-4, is DTGVSQNPRHKITKRGQNVTFRCDPISEHNRLYWYRQTLGQGPEFLTYFQNEAQLEKSRLLSDRFSAERPKGSFSTLEIQRTEQGDSAMYLCASSIDRTTNEKLFFGSGTQLSVL.

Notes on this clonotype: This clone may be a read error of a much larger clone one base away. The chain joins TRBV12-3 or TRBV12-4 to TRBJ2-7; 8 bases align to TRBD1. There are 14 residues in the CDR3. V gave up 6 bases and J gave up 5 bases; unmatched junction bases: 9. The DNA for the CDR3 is TGTGCCAGCAGCGCCCTGGACAGGGTAAACGAGCAGTACTTC. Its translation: CASSALDRVNEQYF.

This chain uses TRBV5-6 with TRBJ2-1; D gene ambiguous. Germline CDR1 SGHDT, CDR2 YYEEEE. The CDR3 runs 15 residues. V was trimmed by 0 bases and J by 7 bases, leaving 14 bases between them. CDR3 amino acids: CASSLEVRNRNEQFF. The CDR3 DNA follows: TGTGCCAGCAGCTTGGAAGTGAGGAACCGGAATGAGCAGTTCTTC.

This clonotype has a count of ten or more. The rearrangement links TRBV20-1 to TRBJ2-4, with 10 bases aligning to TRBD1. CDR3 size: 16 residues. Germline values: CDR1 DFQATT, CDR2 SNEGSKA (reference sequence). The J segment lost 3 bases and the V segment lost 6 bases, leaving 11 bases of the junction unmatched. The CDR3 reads CSAQMTGGAVKNIQYF. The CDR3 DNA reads TGCAGTGCGCAAATGACAGGGGGCGCAGTCAAAAACATTCAGTACTTC.

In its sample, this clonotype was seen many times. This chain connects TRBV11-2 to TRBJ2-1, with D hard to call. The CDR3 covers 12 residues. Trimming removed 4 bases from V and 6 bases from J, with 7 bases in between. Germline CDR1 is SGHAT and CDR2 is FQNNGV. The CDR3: CASSSYSNEQFF. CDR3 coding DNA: TGTGCCAGCAGCTCCTATAGCAATGAGCAGTTCTTC.

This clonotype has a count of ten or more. The CDR3 sequence: CASSDRGTDTQYF. Here the CDR3 DNA reads TGTGCCAGCAGTGACAGGGGCACAGATACGCAGTATTTT. The chain joins TRBV6-4 to TRBJ2-3; D is uncertain. Germline CDR1 reads MRHNA; CDR2 reads SNTAGT. The CDR3 has 13 amino acids. V was cut by 2 bases and J by 1 base, with 4 bases left in between.

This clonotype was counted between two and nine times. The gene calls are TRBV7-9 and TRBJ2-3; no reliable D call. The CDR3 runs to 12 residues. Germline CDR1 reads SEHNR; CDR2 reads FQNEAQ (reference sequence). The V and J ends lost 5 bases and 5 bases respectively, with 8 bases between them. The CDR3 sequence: CASSQMGDTQYF. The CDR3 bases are TGTGCCAGCAGCCAGATGGGAGATACGCAGTATTTT.

The CDR3 here is CASSLVRRTGDSREQYF. DNA of the CDR3: TGTGCCAGCAGCTTAGTCAGACGGACAGGGGATTCTCGAGAGCAGTACTTC. J is TRBJ2-7 and V is TRBV7-9; 9 nucleotides align to TRBD1. The trim removed 1 base at V and 7 bases at J, leaving 14 bases unmatched. The CDR3 runs 17 residues. Germline V CDR1 and CDR2: SEHNR, FQNEAQ (reference sequence). Full variable domain (missing parts from reference TRBV7-9 and TRBJ2-7): DTGVSQNPRHKITKRGQNVTFRCDPISEHNRLYWYRQTLGQGPEFLTYFQNEAQLEKSRLLSDRFSAERPKGSFSTLEIQRTEQGDSAMYLCASSLVRRTGDSREQYFGPGTRLTVT.

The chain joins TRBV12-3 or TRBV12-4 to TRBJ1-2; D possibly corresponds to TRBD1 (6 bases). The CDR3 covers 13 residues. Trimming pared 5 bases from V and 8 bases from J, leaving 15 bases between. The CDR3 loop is CASSPTGSYGYTF. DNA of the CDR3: TGTGCCAGCAGTCCTACAGGGTCGTACGGCTACACCTTC.

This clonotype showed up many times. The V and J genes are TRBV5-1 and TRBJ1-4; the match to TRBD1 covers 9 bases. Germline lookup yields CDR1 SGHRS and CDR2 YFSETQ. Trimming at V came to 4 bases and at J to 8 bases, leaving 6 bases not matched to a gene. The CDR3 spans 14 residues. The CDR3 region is CASSIGTGKEKLFF. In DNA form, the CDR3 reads TGCGCCAGCAGCATTGGGACAGGGAAAGAAAAACTGTTTTTT. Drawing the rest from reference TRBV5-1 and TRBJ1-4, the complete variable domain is KAGVTQTPRYLIKTRGQQVTLSCSPISGHRSVSWYQQTPGQGLQFLFEYFSETQRNKGNFPGRFSGRQFSNSRSEMNVSTLELGDSALYLCASSIGTGKEKLFFGSGTQLSVL.

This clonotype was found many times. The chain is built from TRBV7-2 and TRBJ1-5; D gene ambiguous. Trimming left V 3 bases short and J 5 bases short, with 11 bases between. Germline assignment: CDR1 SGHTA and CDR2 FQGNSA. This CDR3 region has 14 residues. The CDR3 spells CASSLSSYHQPQHF. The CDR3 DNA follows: TGTGCCAGCAGCTTGAGCAGTTACCATCAGCCCCAGCATTTT.

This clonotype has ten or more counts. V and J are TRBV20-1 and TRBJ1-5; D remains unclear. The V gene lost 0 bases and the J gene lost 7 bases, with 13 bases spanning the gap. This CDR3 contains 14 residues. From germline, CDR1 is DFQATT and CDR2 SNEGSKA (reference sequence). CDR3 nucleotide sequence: TGCAGTGCTAGAGATGGACGGTCGGGGCAGCCCCAGCATTTT. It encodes CSARDGRSGQPQHF.

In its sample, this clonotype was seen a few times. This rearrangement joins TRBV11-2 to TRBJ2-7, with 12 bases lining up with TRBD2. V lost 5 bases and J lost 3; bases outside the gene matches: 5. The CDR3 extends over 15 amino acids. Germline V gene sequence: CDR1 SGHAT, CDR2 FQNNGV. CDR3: CASSLLAGGIYEQYF. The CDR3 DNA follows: TGTGCCAGCAGCCTACTAGCGGGGGGAATCTACGAGCAGTACTTC.

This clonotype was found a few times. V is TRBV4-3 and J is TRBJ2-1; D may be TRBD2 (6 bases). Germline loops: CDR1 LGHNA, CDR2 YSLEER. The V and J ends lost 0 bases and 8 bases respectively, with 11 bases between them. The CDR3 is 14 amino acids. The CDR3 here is CASSQDIGTYEQFF. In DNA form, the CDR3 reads TGCGCCAGCAGCCAAGACATTGGGACTTATGAGCAGTTCTTC.

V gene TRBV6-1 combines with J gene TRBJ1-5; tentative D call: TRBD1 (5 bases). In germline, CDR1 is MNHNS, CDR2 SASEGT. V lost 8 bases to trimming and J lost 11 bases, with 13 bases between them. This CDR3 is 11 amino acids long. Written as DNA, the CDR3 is TGTGCCAGCGAAGAGGGGCTAGCCCAGCATTTT. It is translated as CASEEGLAQHF.

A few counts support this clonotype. CDR3 nucleotides: TGTGCCACTGGGAAGGAGGCAGATACGCAGTATTTT. Amino acid sequence: CATGKEADTQYF. The chain is built from TRBV21-1 and TRBJ2-3; the D call TRBD2 from the table was never checked on the DNA. TRBV21-1 is a pseudogene segment. This CDR3 is built from 12 residues.